The subject of this entry is one T cell receptor (beta chain). Here immunoSEQ multiplex PCR was the method, and the copy in TCRdb shows in-frame clones only, minus some. This table holds roughly 120,000 clones, approximately 93% found once. CDR1 is GTSNPN and CDR2 is SVGIG in the germline V gene (reference sequence). Trimming stripped 0 bases from V and 8 bases from J, with 7 bases between. The CDR3 spans 11 residues. The sample is drawn from a study of control samples from healthy donors and cancer patients. The genes are TRBV30 and TRBJ1-1; D call uncertain. The sequenced sample was blood. The sequence came from a woman in her late teens or twenties in good health. This CDR3 is CAWSVLGEAFF. The CDR3 nucleotides are TGTGCCTGGAGTGTACTCGGGGAAGCTTTCTTT.